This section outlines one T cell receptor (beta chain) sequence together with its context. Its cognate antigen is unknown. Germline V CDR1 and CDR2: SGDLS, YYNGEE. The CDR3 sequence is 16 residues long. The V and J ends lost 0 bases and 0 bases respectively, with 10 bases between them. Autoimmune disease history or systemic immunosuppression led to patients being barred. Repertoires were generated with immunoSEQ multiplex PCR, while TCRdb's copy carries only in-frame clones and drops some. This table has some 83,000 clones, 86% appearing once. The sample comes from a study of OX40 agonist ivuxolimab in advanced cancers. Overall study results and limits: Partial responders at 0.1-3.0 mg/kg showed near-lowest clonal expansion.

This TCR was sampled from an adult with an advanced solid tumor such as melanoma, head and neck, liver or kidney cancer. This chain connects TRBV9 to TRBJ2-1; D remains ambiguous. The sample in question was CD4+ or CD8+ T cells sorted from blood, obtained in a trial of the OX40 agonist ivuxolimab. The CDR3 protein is CASSVGSLSSYNEQFF. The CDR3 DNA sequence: TGTGCCAGCAGCGTAGGGTCCTTAAGCTCCTACAATGAGCAGTTCTTC.